This TCR beta chain was identified in a study of shared clonotypes between healthy human individuals (dated by TCRdb to the early 2020s). Regarding the research as a whole: The cohort comprised a couple of women and a few men aged 18 to 49 years. To estimate repertoire size and how much clonotype sharing occurs between individuals, the study deeply sequenced the blood TCR repertoires of a handful of healthy adults. To increase sequencing depth and limit assay-specific biases, TCR repertoire library preparation and sequencing were carried out by different laboratories using diverse techniques. Between about 0.8 and 9 billion PBMCs per donor were obtained by leukapheresis.

Donors were healthy HIV-negative adults with no recently reported acute infections or vaccinations. All donors were Caucasian adults living in Nashville, Tennessee, USA. For unsorted samples, about 87 million PBMCs were counted, and genomic DNA was extracted using the QIAamp DNA Blood Mini kit. Blood was collected by leukapheresis, and PBMCs were isolated by Ficoll-Histopaque density gradient centrifugation and then cryopreserved in liquid nitrogen vapor phase. Here is what the overall study found, with its caveats: The small number of donors limited the genetic and exposure-history diversity represented. Sampling was restricted to blood, and TCR repertoires in tissues likely differ from the TCR repertoires found in blood. Pairwise subsampling led to the expectation that sequencing depth would affect the degree of clonotype sharing among donors.

This clone has at least ten counts. No cognate antigen has been identified for it. No base quality values were provided; no much bigger clone lies one nucleotide off. Using the deep immunoSEQ assay, TCR CDR3 regions were amplified from genomic DNA by multiplex PCR. Extracted genomic DNA from each cell subset was distributed evenly across all wells of several immunoSEQ 96-well plates, and each plate was treated as a replicate. For unsorted PBMC, each replicate PCR was loaded with approximately 300 ng genomic DNA, equivalent to approximately 33,000 T cell genomes. Genomic DNA from unsorted PBMC was sequenced over ten immunoSEQ deep assay plates. Purified libraries were measured with a Qubit 3.0 fluorometer, size-checked on a Bioanalyzer 2100, and measured again with the KAPA Library Quantification kit. A separate single-read 150-cycle Illumina NextSeq 550 flow cell was used to sequence each immunoSEQ 96-well plate. The original pipeline was this. Because only junctional sequences without quality scores were contained in the immunoSEQ output, filtering matching that applied to full-length reads could not be performed. To assign V/J genes and CDR3, sequences were annotated against IMGT germline references using PyIR, a Python wrapper for IgBLAST v1.9. Any read was removed if the V/J assignment was weak (E-value above 1e-6), the CDR3 was missing, or the read contained stop codons, out-of-frame junctions, or ambiguous translated residues. V3J clonotypes were defined by identical inferred V gene, J gene, and CDR3 amino acid sequence. Percentage overlap between repertoires was computed as shared unique clonotypes divided by the size of the smaller repertoire. Repertoire richness was assessed with RTK rarefaction, the Chao1 estimator, and Recon v2.1 estimates of unobserved clonotypes. Drawn from immuneACCESS, this table holds only the in-frame rearrangements with V and J called that TCRdb kept. Clones are partly lost; checked studies trace under half to an unresolved V gene and leave the rest unexplained. V, J and clone size reflect that table, while D and trimming were determined from the DNA. Counted in this sample were roughly 500,000 clones; roughly 78% of them appeared once. The top ten clonotypes cover 10% to 15% of the sample.

The origin of this receptor is a woman aged 40 to 50 in good health. Some clones in this sample may be carry-over from other donors' samples. Sequenced input: PBMCs.

The encoded CDR3 is CASRRRVGTSEKLFF. Read as DNA, the sequence is TGTGCCAGCAGGCGCAGGGTAGGGACCAGTGAAAAACTGTTTTTT. The rearranged segments are TRBV28 and TRBJ1-4; 5 matching bases give a weak D call of TRBD1. The CDR3 has 15 amino acids, counting the end cysteine and phenylalanine. Of the read, only the CDR3 DNA is kept; its 45 bases are in frame from base 1. Sequences MDHEN (CDR1) and SYDVKM (CDR2) are obtained from the germline V gene. Trimming at the junction amounts to 6 bases on V and 7 bases on J, and the germline ends lie 18 bases apart.